Listed below are T cell receptor beta chains from one sample, sequenced in a study of OX40 agonist ivuxolimab in advanced cancers. Repertoires were generated with immunoSEQ multiplex PCR, while TCRdb's copy carries only in-frame clones and drops some. The table has about 48,000 clones, 65% to 85% seen once. Sequencing was performed on CD4+ or CD8+ T cells sorted from blood, taken in a trial of the OX40 agonist ivuxolimab. Receptors originate from an adult with an advanced solid tumor such as melanoma, head and neck, liver or kidney cancer. Both conserved end residues are part of each CDR3. D genes are given only for firm matches. Clone size appears in some rows only: once, few, many, or a class for an expanded clone.

j_call clone_size v_call d_call cdr3_length cdr3_nt cdr3_aa
TRBJ2-7 NA TRBV5-1 NA 14 TGCGCCAGCAGCGTCTCCGGGACTCCCTACGAGCAGTACTTC CASSVSGTPYEQYF
TRBJ2-1 NA TRBV11-2 NA 16 TGTGCCAGCAGCCCCCGGACCCTAAGCTCCTACAATGAGCAGTTCTTC CASSPRTLSSYNEQFF
TRBJ1-2 NA TRBV9 NA 13 TGTGCCAGCAGCTACATAGACAGCTATGGCTACACCTTC CASSYIDSYGYTF
TRBJ2-7 NA TRBV5-6 NA 13 TGTGCCAGCAGCTTGGGGCGGAGGGACGAGCAGTACTTC CASSLGRRDEQYF
TRBJ2-3 NA TRBV27 TRBD2 14 TGTGCCAGCAGACCTAGCGGGGGCAGGGATACGCAGTATTTT CASRPSGGRDTQYF
TRBJ1-5 few TRBV7-9 NA 15 TGTGCCAGCAGCTTAGGAGGGTATAGCAATCAGCCCCAGCATTTT CASSLGGYSNQPQHF
TRBJ1-6 NA TRBV4-1 NA 16 TGCGCCAGCAGCCAAGGACAGGCGATATATAATTCACCCCTCCACTTT CASSQGQAIYNSPLHF
TRBJ2-7 NA TRBV6-1 TRBD1 13 TGTGCCAGTTCCGGGACAGGGTCGGTCGAGCAGTACTTC CASSGTGSVEQYF
TRBJ2-3 NA TRBV20-1 NA 11 TGCAGTGCTAGATCGGACAATACGCAGTATTTT CSARSDNTQYF
TRBJ1-2 NA TRBV5-5 TRBD1 12 TGTGCCAGCAGCACTTGGACAGGCGGCTACACCTTC CASSTWTGGYTF
TRBJ2-5 once TRBV4-3 NA 17 TGCGCCAGCAGCCAAGATTGGGACACACACGGAGAGGAGACCCAGTACTTC CASSQDWDTHGEETQYF
TRBJ1-2 NA TRBV7-2 NA 15 TGTGCCAGCAGCCTCACTACGGGGTCTCGGCATGGCTACACCTTC CASSLTTGSRHGYTF
TRBJ1-1 NA TRBV5-1 NA 16 TGCGCCAGCAGCCAGGCTTGGGGATCATTGAACACTGAAGCTTTCTTT CASSQAWGSLNTEAFF
TRBJ1-5 NA TRBV6-1 NA 13 TGTGCCAGCAGTAGGGGAAGCAATCAGCCCCAGCATTTT CASSRGSNQPQHF
TRBJ2-1 NA TRBV9 TRBD1 16 TGTGCCAGCAGCGTGTCAACAGGGGCCTCCTACAATGAGCAGTTCTTC CASSVSTGASYNEQFF
TRBJ2-7 NA TRBV27 TRBD2 17 TGTGCCAGCACCGAACGGAGCGGGGGCAGGAGCTCCTACGAGCAGTACTTC CASTERSGGRSSYEQYF
TRBJ2-5 NA TRBV6-1 NA 14 TGTGCCAGCAGTCGGGACCCGTCTTCAGAGACCCAGTACTTC CASSRDPSSETQYF
TRBJ1-4 NA TRBV7-2 NA 15 TGTGCCAGCAGCTCACAGAACAGGCTCGACGAAAAACTGTTTTTT CASSSQNRLDEKLFF
TRBJ2-2 NA TRBV9 NA 14 TGTGCCAGCAGCGTAGTGACAAAGGGCGGGGAGCTGTTTTTT CASSVVTKGGELFF
TRBJ1-2 NA TRBV9 TRBD1 15 TGTGCCAGCAGCGAGGGGGCCACCCGGAACTATGGCTACACCTTC CASSEGATRNYGYTF
TRBJ1-5 NA TRBV19 NA 14 TGTGCCAGTACCGACGGCTATAGCAATCAGCCCCAGCATTTT CASTDGYSNQPQHF
TRBJ2-3 NA TRBV5-1 NA 14 TGCGCCAGCAGCTTCAGACTAGACGCAGATACGCAGTATTTT CASSFRLDADTQYF
TRBJ2-5 NA TRBV18 NA 15 TGTGCCAGCTCACCTGCACAGGGTTCAGAAGAGACCCAGTACTTC CASSPAQGSEETQYF
TRBJ2-1 few TRBV5-1 TRBD2 17 TGCGCCAGCAGCTTGAGTGGGGCGATTGGGGGAGGGAATGAGCAGTTCTTC CASSLSGAIGGGNEQFF
TRBJ2-7 few TRBV5-1 NA 14 TGCGCCAGCAGCTTGGAGGACCGGCTCGGGGGACAGTACTTC CASSLEDRLGGQYF
TRBJ2-1 NA TRBV2 NA 13 TGTGCCAGCAGTGGCTTCACCTACAATGAGCAGTTCTTC CASSGFTYNEQFF
TRBJ2-4 once TRBV9 TRBD1 17 TGTGCCAGCAGCGTAGATGTGGGGACAGGGGGCTGGGACATTCAGTACTTC CASSVDVGTGGWDIQYF
TRBJ1-4 NA TRBV7-9 NA 15 TGTGCCAGCAGCTTTACAGGTGCAACTAATGAAAAACTGTTTTTT CASSFTGATNEKLFF
TRBJ2-7 once TRBV7-9 NA 16 TGTGCCAGCAGCTTGGGTGATGGGGGGCGCTTATACGAGCAGTACTTC CASSLGDGGRLYEQYF
TRBJ2-5 NA TRBV6-5 TRBD2 14 TGTGCCAGCAGTCCAGGGACTAGTTGGGAGACCCAGTACTTC CASSPGTSWETQYF